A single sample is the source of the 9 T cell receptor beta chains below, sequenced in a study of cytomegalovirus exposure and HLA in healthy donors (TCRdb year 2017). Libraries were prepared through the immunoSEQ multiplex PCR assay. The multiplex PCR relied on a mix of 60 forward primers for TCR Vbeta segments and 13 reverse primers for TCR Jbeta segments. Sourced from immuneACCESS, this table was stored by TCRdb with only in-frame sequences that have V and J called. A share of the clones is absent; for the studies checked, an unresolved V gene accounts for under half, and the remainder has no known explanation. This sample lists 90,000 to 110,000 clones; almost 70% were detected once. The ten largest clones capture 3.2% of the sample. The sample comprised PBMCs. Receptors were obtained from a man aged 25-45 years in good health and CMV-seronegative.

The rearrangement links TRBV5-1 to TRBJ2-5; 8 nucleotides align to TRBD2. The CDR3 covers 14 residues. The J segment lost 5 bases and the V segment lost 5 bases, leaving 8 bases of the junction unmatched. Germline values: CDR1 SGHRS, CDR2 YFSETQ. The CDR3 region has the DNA TGCGCCAGCAGGCCTGGACTAGCTGGGGAGACCCAGTACTTC. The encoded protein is CASRPGLAGETQYF. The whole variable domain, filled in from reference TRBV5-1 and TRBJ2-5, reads KAGVTQTPRYLIKTRGQQVTLSCSPISGHRSVSWYQQTPGQGLQFLFEYFSETQRNKGNFPGRFSGRQFSNSRSEMNVSTLELGDSALYLCASRPGLAGETQYFGPGTRLLVL.

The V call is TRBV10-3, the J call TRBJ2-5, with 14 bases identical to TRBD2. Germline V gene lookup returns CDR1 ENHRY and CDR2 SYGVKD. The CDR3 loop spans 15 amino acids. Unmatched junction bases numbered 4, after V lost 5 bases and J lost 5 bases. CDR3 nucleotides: TGTGCCATCAGTCCCGGGACTAGCGGGAGCGAGACCCAGTACTTC. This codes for CAISPGTSGSETQYF.

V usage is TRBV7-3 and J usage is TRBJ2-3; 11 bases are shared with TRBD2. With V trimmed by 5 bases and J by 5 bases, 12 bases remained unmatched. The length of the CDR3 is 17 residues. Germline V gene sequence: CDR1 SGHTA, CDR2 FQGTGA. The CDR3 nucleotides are TGTGCCAGCAGCGACCCGTGGGTAGCGGGAGGGGGAGATACGCAGTATTTT. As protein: CASSDPWVAGGGDTQYF.

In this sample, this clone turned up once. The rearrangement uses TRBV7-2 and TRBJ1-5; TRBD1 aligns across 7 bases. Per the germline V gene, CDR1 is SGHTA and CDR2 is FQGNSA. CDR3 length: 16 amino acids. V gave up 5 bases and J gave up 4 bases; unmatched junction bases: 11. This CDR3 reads CASSLDPGQRNQPQHF. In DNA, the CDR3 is TGTGCCAGCAGCCTAGACCCGGGACAGAGAAATCAGCCCCAGCATTTT.

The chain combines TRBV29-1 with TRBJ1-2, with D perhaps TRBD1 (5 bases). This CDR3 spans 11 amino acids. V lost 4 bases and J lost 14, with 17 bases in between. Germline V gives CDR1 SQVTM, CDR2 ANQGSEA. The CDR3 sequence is CSVGGGLSETF. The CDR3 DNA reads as TGCAGCGTTGGGGGGGGGTTATCGGAAACCTTC.

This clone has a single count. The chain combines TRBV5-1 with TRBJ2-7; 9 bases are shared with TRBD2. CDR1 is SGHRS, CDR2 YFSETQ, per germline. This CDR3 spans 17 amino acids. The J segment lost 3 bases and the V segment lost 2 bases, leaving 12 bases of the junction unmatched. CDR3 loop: CASSLREVAGVFYEQYF. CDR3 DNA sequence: TGCGCCAGCAGCTTAAGAGAAGTAGCGGGAGTGTTCTACGAGCAGTACTTC.

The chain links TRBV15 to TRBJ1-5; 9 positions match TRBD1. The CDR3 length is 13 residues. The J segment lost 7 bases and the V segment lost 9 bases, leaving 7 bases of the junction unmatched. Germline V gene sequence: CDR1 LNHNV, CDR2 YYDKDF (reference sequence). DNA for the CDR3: TGTGCCACTACAGGGGGCCGAGGGCAGCCCCAGCATTTT. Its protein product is CATTGGRGQPQHF.

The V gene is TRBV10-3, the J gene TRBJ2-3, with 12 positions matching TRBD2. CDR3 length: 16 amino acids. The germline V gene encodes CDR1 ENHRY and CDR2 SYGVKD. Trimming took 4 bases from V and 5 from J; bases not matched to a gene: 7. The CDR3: CAISGRLAGEGDTQYF. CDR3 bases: TGTGCCATCAGTGGACGACTAGCGGGAGAAGGAGATACGCAGTATTTT.

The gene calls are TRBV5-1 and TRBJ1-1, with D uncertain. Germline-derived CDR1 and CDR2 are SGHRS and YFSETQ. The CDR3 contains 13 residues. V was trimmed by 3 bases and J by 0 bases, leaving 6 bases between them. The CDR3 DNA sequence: TGCGCCAGCAGCTACAGCATGAACACTGAAGCTTTCTTT. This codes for CASSYSMNTEAFF.